Listed below are T cell receptor beta chains from one sample, sequenced in a study of blood T cell repertoires in COVID-19. Method: immunoSEQ multiplex PCR; TCRdb's copy keeps in-frame clones and lacks some. The repertoire holds about 98,000 clones, with about 85% as singletons. Sequencing used peripheral blood. These receptors came from a man between 65 and 80 years old with acute or convalescent COVID-19. Each CDR3 is given with its conserved first and last residue. Fields, in order: V gene, CDR3 protein.

V gene: TRBV4-1; CDR3 protein: CASSQDIRSNQPQHF
V gene: TRBV28; CDR3 protein: CASTSGGGRGTGELFF
V gene: TRBV3-1/TRBV3-2; CDR3 protein: CASSQVQNTEAFF
V gene: TRBV28; CDR3 protein: CASSLLIGRDTQYF
V gene: TRBV19; CDR3 protein: CASSQGIQETQYF
V gene: TRBV5-8; CDR3 protein: CASSLWDSENQPQHF
V gene: TRBV28; CDR3 protein: CASRAGGPLLGQPQHF
V gene: TRBV3-1/TRBV3-2; CDR3 protein: CASSQVGRDHGYTF
V gene: TRBV29-1; CDR3 protein: CSVGQGSGNTIYF
V gene: TRBV19; CDR3 protein: CASSAEGPGYGYTF
V gene: TRBV7-2; CDR3 protein: CASSLDGTGSHNEQFF
V gene: TRBV7-8; CDR3 protein: CASSLGDWDTQYF
V gene: TRBV20-1; CDR3 protein: CSASGRLGTEAFF
V gene: TRBV28; CDR3 protein: CASAGGFNSPLHF
V gene: TRBV6-1; CDR3 protein: CASSHTGELFF
V gene: TRBV7-6; CDR3 protein: CASSQYRVGDSPLHF
V gene: TRBV30; CDR3 protein: CAWSGKRGQGPNQPQHF
V gene: TRBV6-6; CDR3 protein: CASVQGNNQPQHF
V gene: TRBV20-1; CDR3 protein: CSASVSWQVNTEAFF
V gene: TRBV6-5; CDR3 protein: CASSYSRDSWETQYF
V gene: TRBV7-9; CDR3 protein: CASRRTGLGETQYF
V gene: TRBV6-5; CDR3 protein: CATPFPRETGELFF
V gene: TRBV5-1; CDR3 protein: CASSFGLAGGTDTQYF
V gene: TRBV3-1/TRBV3-2; CDR3 protein: CASSQINTQYF
V gene: TRBV7-2; CDR3 protein: CASSPDIRTNYGYTF
V gene: TRBV15; CDR3 protein: CATRQGSGNTIYF
V gene: TRBV14; CDR3 protein: CASSQDEWGGLHNSPLHF
V gene: TRBV4-2; CDR3 protein: CASSQDLGGDEAFF
V gene: TRBV5-4; CDR3 protein: CASSLDGGSMNTEAFF
V gene: TRBV19; CDR3 protein: CASIGGTGRDGELFF
V gene: TRBV19; CDR3 protein: CASRMGPGGLFF
V gene: TRBV10-3; CDR3 protein: CAIKADPNTGELFF
V gene: TRBV5-1; CDR3 protein: CASSLQGRRNEQFF
V gene: TRBV29-1; CDR3 protein: CSVETGVQGGELFF
V gene: TRBV28; CDR3 protein: CASRRFGGHNEQFF
V gene: TRBV4-2; CDR3 protein: CASSQVGEARGYTF
V gene: TRBV15; CDR3 protein: CATSRDYQRDQPQHF
V gene: TRBV6-1; CDR3 protein: CASSEATANQPQHF
V gene: TRBV20-1; CDR3 protein: CSASKGLNTEAFF
V gene: TRBV6-1; CDR3 protein: CASSVGPGGEGNTIYF
V gene: TRBV29-1; CDR3 protein: CSVGETGGTEAFF
V gene: TRBV29-1; CDR3 protein: CSVARVYTGELFF
V gene: TRBV4-1; CDR3 protein: CASSQVRGNTIYF
V gene: TRBV5-6; CDR3 protein: CASIQTGPNTEAFF
V gene: TRBV10-3; CDR3 protein: CAISMTADQPQHF
V gene: TRBV5-1; CDR3 protein: CASSFGTGELFF
V gene: TRBV27; CDR3 protein: CASSPSGPGEKLFF
V gene: TRBV11-3; CDR3 protein: CASSSYRGTGPDTQYF
V gene: TRBV5-1; CDR3 protein: CASSEGQGGETQYF
V gene: TRBV3-1/TRBV3-2; CDR3 protein: CASSHQGKGAGTGGETQYF
V gene: TRBV11-2; CDR3 protein: CASSSLFYGYTF
V gene: TRBV25-1; CDR3 protein: CASSELLSYPTGELFF
V gene: TRBV28; CDR3 protein: CASSLESQSRFF
V gene: TRBV5-1; CDR3 protein: CASSLARFRGYTF
V gene: TRBV7-9; CDR3 protein: CASSPSSGGPDTQYF